The clone carrying this TCR beta chain appeared once. Primers: 60 Vbeta forward and 13 Jbeta reverse. Profiled with immunoSEQ multiplex PCR; TCRdb holds only in-frame clones, not every one. The data hold about 130,000 clones, with around 77% observed a single time. The V gene lost 5 bases and the J gene lost 0 bases, with 17 bases spanning the gap. Looked up from germline, CDR1 is SNHLY and CDR2 is FYNNEI. This CDR3 is built from 17 residues. These data belong to a study of cytomegalovirus exposure and HLA in healthy donors. What was sequenced was PBMCs. This sequence originates from a man aged 45-60 years in good health and CMV-seronegative. This chain links TRBV2 with TRBJ1-5, with no clear D. CDR3 loop: CASSPRGTRDSNQPQHF. The CDR3, as DNA: TGTGCCAGCAGTCCCAGAGGTACGCGGGATAGCAATCAGCCCCAGCATTTT.